The present T cell receptor (beta chain) was sequenced within a study of blood T cell repertoires in COVID-19. Only in-frame clones appear in the TCRdb table, and some are missing; sequencing was by immunoSEQ multiplex PCR. The sample records fewer than 250,000 clones, approximately 80% being singletons. Germline V gene data show CDR1 as SGHRS and CDR2 as YFSETQ. The CDR3 is 17 residues long. The V and J ends lost 3 bases and 0 bases respectively, with 13 bases between them. Sequenced input: peripheral blood. This sequence originates from a human donor in a cohort sampled during active COVID-19. The chain has TRBV5-1 and TRBJ2-6; D is unresolved. As DNA, the CDR3 is TGCGCCAGCAGCTCCCCCCGTGGGCGCTCTGGGGCCAACGTCCTGACTTTC. Its protein product is CASSSPRGRSGANVLTF.